This T cell receptor (beta chain) originates from a study of shared clonotypes between healthy human individuals. General study points: Depth was large, yet rarefaction showed that sorted-subset sequencing was incomplete. Only a few donors were included, so the genetic and exposure-history diversity represented was limited. Between four donors, naive CD4 clonotypes were shared at a level of approximately 5%.

CD45RO-negative cells were positively selected for CCR7, leaving out terminally differentiated effector memory CD45RA+ cells. About this clone itself: Its specificity is unknown.

Running of the assay took place at deep level. Sequenced by immunoSEQ multiplex PCR; TCRdb stores in-frame clones only, minus some. The table lists some 2,000,000 clones, about 94% of them singletons. This CDR3 comprises 15 residues. CDR1 is SGHDT and CDR2 is YYEEEE in the germline V gene. V shed 1 base and J shed 3 bases, with 11 bases lying between them. This chain uses TRBV5-6 with TRBJ1-3; perhaps TRBD1 as D (6 bases). The sample taken for sequencing was naive CD8+ T cells sorted from blood. This receptor was obtained from a man aged 18-30 years in good health. CDR3 loop: CASSLWGADGNTIYF. The CDR3 DNA sequence: TGTGCCAGCAGCTTGTGGGGGGCGGATGGAAACACCATATATTTT.